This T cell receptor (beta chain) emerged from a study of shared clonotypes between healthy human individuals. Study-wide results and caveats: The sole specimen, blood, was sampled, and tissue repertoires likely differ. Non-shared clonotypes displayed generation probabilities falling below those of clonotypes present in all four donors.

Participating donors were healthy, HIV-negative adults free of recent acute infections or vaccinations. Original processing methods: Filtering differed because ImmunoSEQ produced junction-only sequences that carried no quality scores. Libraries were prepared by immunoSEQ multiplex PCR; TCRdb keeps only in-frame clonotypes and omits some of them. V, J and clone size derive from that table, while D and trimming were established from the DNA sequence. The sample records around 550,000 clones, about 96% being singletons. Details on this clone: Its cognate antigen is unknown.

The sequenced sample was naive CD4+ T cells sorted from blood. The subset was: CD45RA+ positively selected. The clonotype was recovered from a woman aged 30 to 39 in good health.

In nucleotides, the CDR3 is TGTGCCAGCAGTGAACATCCGGGACAGCCACACTACGAGCAGTACTTC. It codes for CASSEHPGQPHYEQYF. V gene TRBV25-1 combines with J gene TRBJ2-7, with 7 bases that match TRBD1. The trim removed 2 bases at V and 3 bases at J, leaving 10 bases unmatched. This CDR3 has 16 amino acids. Looked up from germline, CDR1 is MGHDK and CDR2 is SYGVNS.